This TCR beta chain was retrieved from a study of blood T cell repertoires in COVID-19. Across the whole study: Samples taken during acute and convalescent COVID-19 were collected in the United States, Italy and Spain.

This CDR3 has 15 residues. J gave up 2 bases and V 5 bases, and 5 bases lay outside the gene matches. Germline lookup yields CDR1 SGHNT and CDR2 YENEEA. Generated by immunoSEQ multiplex PCR, the TCRdb table keeps only in-frame clones and is missing some. The sample lists more than 140,000 clones; about 83% were seen once. This TCR came from a human donor in a cohort sampled during active COVID-19. Input material: peripheral blood. The chain uses TRBV11-3 and TRBJ2-1, with 8 bases aligning to TRBD2. The CDR3: CASSTGGGTYNEQFF. DNA for the CDR3: TGTGCCAGCAGCACCGGCGGGGGGACCTACAATGAGCAGTTCTTC.